The present TCR beta chain was sequenced within a study of T cells after yellow fever vaccination. One entry per CDR3 protein, called by TCRdb with MiXCR from the 5' RACE reads. The sample gives about 300,000 distinct CDR3 sequences, around 6.8% of which show up once; roughly a sixth is in the top ten. Findings and caveats of the study: Faster peaking, at day 5 versus 15, marked a secondary response that was weaker. The booster saw the reappearance of most primary-vaccination clones (96% CD4, around 88% CD8). It was a small share of clonotypes that appeared in both CD4 and CD8 compartments.

This clonotype has a count of ten or more. Its antigen remains unknown. Trimming took 1 base from V and 6 from J, leaving 19 bases between them. Germline CDR1 and CDR2: SGHTA and FQGNSA. CDR3 length: 17 residues. The source of this sequence is a man between 18 and 35 years old who received the YFV17D yellow fever vaccine. The chain combines TRBV7-2 with TRBJ1-5, with unresolved D. The source material was PBMCs, sampled around 45 days after the first yellow fever vaccination. Written as DNA, the CDR3 is TGTGCCAGCAGCTTAGGGGTGGGTCCCTGGTCAGGTCAGCCCCAGCATTTT. This gives the protein CASSLGVGPWSGQPQHF.